This passage covers 27 T cell receptor beta chains from one sample sequenced in a study of cytomegalovirus exposure and HLA in healthy donors. This table comes from immunoSEQ multiplex PCR, and its TCRdb copy is limited to in-frame clones, with some not included. There are 110,000 to 150,000 clones in the sample; almost 90% occur only once, and 7.9% lies in the top ten. Sequencing used PBMCs. All receptors come from a young woman in good health and CMV-seropositive.

CDR3: CAISESGFGATEAFF. The CDR3, as DNA: TGTGCCATCAGTGAGTCCGGGTTTGGGGCCACTGAAGCTTTCTTT. The rearrangement uses TRBV10-3 and TRBJ1-1, with D tentatively TRBD1 (5 bases). Deletions cut 0 bases from V and 4 bases from J, with 12 bases between. The CDR3 runs to 15 residues. Germline lookup yields CDR1 ENHRY and CDR2 SYGVKD.

This rearrangement joins TRBV9 to TRBJ1-1; D gene uncertain. Trimming stripped 1 base from V and 4 bases from J, with 8 bases between. The CDR3 is made up of 13 amino acids. The germline CDR1 and CDR2 sequences are SGDLS and YYNGEE. The CDR3 nucleotides are TGTGCCAGCAGCGTACGCGTCTCCACTGAAGCTTTCTTT. Residues: CASSVRVSTEAFF.

This chain links TRBV7-6 with TRBJ2-1; weak D call: TRBD2 (5 bases). V lost 0 bases and J 4 bases, leaving 19 bases between the germline ends. Germline CDR1 reads SGHVS; CDR2 reads FNYEAQ. CDR3 size: 18 residues. CDR3 DNA sequence: TGTGCCAGCAGCTTAGCGGCGGTGTTTGCAGAGGGTTACAATGAGCAGTTCTTC. Its translation is CASSLAAVFAEGYNEQFF.

The chain carries TRBV2 and TRBJ2-1; D unclear. The V end was cut by 3 bases, the J end by 5 bases, with 8 bases between. Germline CDR1 and CDR2: SNHLY and FYNNEI. CDR3 length equals 13 residues. CDR3 residues: CASSENRDNEQFF. The CDR3 DNA sequence: TGTGCCAGCAGTGAGAACAGAGACAATGAGCAGTTCTTC. Using reference TRBV2 and TRBJ2-1 for the parts outside the CDR3, the full variable domain is EPEVTQTPSHQVTQMGQEVILRCVPISNHLYFYWYRQILGQKVEFLVSFYNNEISEKSEIFDDQFSVERPDGSNFTLKIRSTKLEDSAMYFCASSENRDNEQFFGPGTRLTVL.

The chain carries TRBV6-1 and TRBJ1-2; D is undetermined. The CDR3 has 13 residues. CDR1 MNHNS and CDR2 SASEGT come from the germline V gene. V was clipped by 6 bases and J by 8 bases, with 16 bases between them. The CDR3 nucleotides are TGTGCCAGCAGGATCTCCGGGGAAGTAGGCTACACCTTC. It yields the protein CASRISGEVGYTF.

This chain connects TRBV6-1 to TRBJ1-1, with D maybe TRBD1 (5 bases). V lost 6 bases, J lost 2 bases, and 10 bases lay in between. This CDR3 is 13 amino acids long. Per the germline V gene, CDR1 is MNHNS and CDR2 is SASEGT. CDR3 region: CASSRQPNTEAFF. The CDR3 DNA reads as TGTGCCAGCAGCCGACAGCCTAACACTGAAGCTTTCTTT.

J is TRBJ2-1 and V is TRBV29-1, with D maybe TRBD2 (6 bases). This CDR3 is built from 18 residues. The V gene's germline CDR1 is SQVTM and CDR2 ANQGSEA. Trimming took off 1 base at V and 1 base at J, with 20 bases between the two ends. The CDR3 sequence: CSVEGILAEEQSYNEQFF. The CDR3 DNA is TGCAGCGTTGAAGGTATTTTAGCGGAAGAGCAATCCTACAATGAGCAGTTCTTC.

The chain combines TRBV27 with TRBJ1-2; a weak D match, TRBD1 (6 bases). CDR1 is MNHEY and CDR2 is SMNVEV in the germline V gene (reference sequence). The CDR3 extends over 15 amino acids. With 6 bases removed from V and 6 bases from J, the gap between germline ends came to 20 bases. CDR3 in DNA: TGTGCCAGCAGCCATATGGGAGGGCAGGGGCATGGCTACACCTTC. Amino acids: CASSHMGGQGHGYTF.

This clone was detected a few times. V and J are TRBV14 and TRBJ2-7; maybe TRBD1 (5 bases). Germline assignment: CDR1 SGHDN and CDR2 FVKESK. V lost 1 base, J lost 0 bases, and 7 bases lay in between. The CDR3 is 14 residues long. The CDR3 DNA is TGTGCCAGCAGCCAAGGGACACCCTCCTACGAGCAGTACTTC. This sequence encodes CASSQGTPSYEQYF.

The chain joins TRBV27 to TRBJ1-1; D ambiguous. Deletions cut 5 bases from V and 5 bases from J, with 6 bases between. Per germline, CDR1 MNHEY and CDR2 SMNVEV (reference sequence). This CDR3 comprises 11 residues. DNA for the CDR3: TGTGCCAGCAGTCGAGGAACTGAAGCTTTCTTT. Protein product: CASSRGTEAFF.

The rearrangement joins TRBV6-4 to TRBJ2-6; the match to TRBD1 covers 8 bases. Germline loops: CDR1 MRHNA, CDR2 SNTAGT. Losses at the gene ends were 5 bases for V and 0 bases for J; bases not matched to a gene: 9. The CDR3 sequence is 18 residues long. This CDR3 reads CASSPTGALSSGANVLTF. In DNA form, the CDR3 reads TGTGCCAGCAGTCCGACAGGGGCCTTAAGCTCTGGGGCCAACGTCCTGACTTTC.

The CDR3 region is CASSYPRRGGNYGYTF. DNA for the CDR3: TGTGCCAGCAGTTACCCCCGCCGGGGAGGCAACTATGGCTACACCTTC. The rearrangement joins TRBV6-6 to TRBJ1-2; D remains ambiguous. V was shortened by 2 bases and J by 2 bases, with 15 bases between the two germline ends. This CDR3 region has 16 residues. Germline assignment: CDR1 MNHNY and CDR2 SVGAGI (reference sequence).

The chain is built from TRBV27 and TRBJ2-5, with 8 bases fitting TRBD1. Germline lookup yields CDR1 MNHEY and CDR2 SMNVEV (reference sequence). The CDR3 contains 14 residues. Trimming removed 3 bases from V and 2 bases from J; junction bases left unmatched: 2. The chain's CDR3 is CASSFGTGQETQYF. The CDR3 region has the DNA TGTGCCAGCAGTTTCGGGACAGGTCAAGAGACCCAGTACTTC.

The rearrangement uses TRBV27 and TRBJ1-1; TRBD1 is a possible D gene (6 bases). The CDR3 covers 15 residues. The V and J ends lost 6 bases and 5 bases respectively, with 19 bases between them. Germline loops: CDR1 MNHEY, CDR2 SMNVEV (reference sequence). CDR3 sequence reads: CASSKKGGLGTEAFF. In DNA form, the CDR3 reads TGTGCCAGCAGCAAAAAGGGGGGGCTTGGTACTGAAGCTTTCTTT.

The V gene is TRBV27, the J gene TRBJ1-4, with D perhaps TRBD1 (5 bases). V dropped 8 bases and J dropped 3 bases, with 7 bases sitting between them. Germline lookup yields CDR1 MNHEY and CDR2 SMNVEV (reference sequence). CDR3 size: 12 residues. DNA for the CDR3: TGTGCCAGCGCAGGGTCTAATGAAAAACTGTTTTTT. Translated: CASAGSNEKLFF.

The chain recombines TRBV27 with TRBJ1-5, with D hard to call. Trimming cost V 0 bases and J 4 bases, with 10 bases left between them. Germline CDR1 reads MNHEY; CDR2 reads SMNVEV (reference sequence). The CDR3 is made up of 15 amino acids. As DNA, the CDR3 is TGTGCCAGCAGTTTATCTTTGGGCGGGAATCAGCCCCAGCATTTT. Amino acids: CASSLSLGGNQPQHF.

The chain couples TRBV13 to TRBJ2-5; D is unresolved. The CDR3 loop spans 13 amino acids. Trimming pared 2 bases from V and 9 bases from J, leaving 13 bases between. Germline CDR1 and CDR2: PRHDT and FYEKMQ (reference sequence). The CDR3: CASSLTGGRPQYF. In DNA form, the CDR3 reads TGTGCCAGCAGCTTAACTGGCGGAAGGCCCCAGTACTTC.

The chain joins TRBV4-3 to TRBJ2-3; 8 bases match TRBD2. The V and J ends lost 4 bases and 3 bases, in that order; junction bases with no gene match: 6. The length of the CDR3 is 15 residues. Germline CDR1 reads LGHNA; CDR2 reads YSLEER. Here the CDR3 reads CASSPDGLATDTQYF. As DNA, the CDR3 is TGCGCCAGCAGCCCGGACGGACTAGCTACAGATACGCAGTATTTT.

This chain links TRBV2 with TRBJ2-2, with 10 bases identical to TRBD2. Germline V gene sequence: CDR1 SNHLY, CDR2 FYNNEI. The trim removed 6 bases at V and 6 bases at J, leaving 7 bases unmatched. The CDR3 contains 15 residues. CDR3 sequence (DNA): TGTGCCAGCAGCGTAGCGGGAGGAATCCCCGGGGAGCTGTTTTTT. Residues: CASSVAGGIPGELFF.

This rearrangement joins TRBV7-2 to TRBJ1-1; 9 bases line up with TRBD1. V dropped 5 bases and J dropped 10; count of bases not matched to a gene: 11. Per germline, CDR1 SGHTA and CDR2 FQGNSA. The CDR3 is made up of 14 amino acids. The CDR3 here is CASSPGQGPEIAFF. In DNA form, the CDR3 reads TGTGCCAGCAGCCCGGGACAGGGTCCAGAGATAGCTTTCTTT.

Only a few counts were recorded for this clone. The chain combines TRBV11-1 with TRBJ2-7; 8 bases are a match to TRBD2. Trimming at V came to 4 bases and at J to 3 bases, leaving 5 bases not matched to a gene. CDR3 length: 14 residues. Germline CDR1 reads SGHAT; CDR2 reads FQDESV (reference sequence). The CDR3 is CASSSRGAIYEQYF. CDR3 DNA sequence: TGTGCCAGCAGCTCGCGGGGGGCCATCTACGAGCAGTACTTC.

V and J are TRBV7-9 and TRBJ1-1; no reliable D call. Germline values: CDR1 SEHNR, CDR2 FQNEAQ (reference sequence). V lost 0 bases to trimming and J lost 3 bases, with 11 bases between them. This CDR3 has 15 residues. The DNA for the CDR3 is TGTGCCAGCAGCTTAGCTCCGGGGAGGGACACTGAAGCTTTCTTT. It encodes CASSLAPGRDTEAFF.

This clone was detected once. The CDR3 coding sequence is TGCGCCAGCAGTGAGAATCTTCGTGCTGAAGCTTTCTTT. It is translated as CASSENLRAEAFF. V usage is TRBV10-2 and J usage is TRBJ1-1; D uncertain. Germline lookup yields CDR1 WSHSY and CDR2 SAAADI. The CDR3 runs 13 residues. The germline V and J ends were trimmed by 2 bases and 6 bases, with 10 bases remaining between them.

This clone was detected once. The rearrangement joins TRBV2 to TRBJ2-7; 11 bases map to TRBD1. Germline CDR1 SNHLY, CDR2 FYNNEI. The CDR3 is 15 amino acids. V lost 8 bases to trimming and J lost 7 bases; unmatched junction nucleotides: 13. Here the CDR3 DNA reads TGTGCCAGCCGTTACGGACAGGGGGCGTATATTGAGCAGTACTTC. Its protein product is CASRYGQGAYIEQYF.

The chain carries TRBV7-3 and TRBJ1-2, with TRBD1 matching over 11 bases. The CDR3 runs 15 residues. With V trimmed by 0 bases and J by 8 bases, 5 bases remained unmatched. CDR1 is SGHTA and CDR2 is FQGTGA in the germline V gene. The CDR3 bases are TGTGCCAGCAGCTTAACCGGACAGGGGGCGAGAGGCTACACCTTC. Residues: CASSLTGQGARGYTF.

V gene TRBV2 combines with J gene TRBJ1-5; D gene uncertain. Per germline, CDR1 SNHLY and CDR2 FYNNEI. There are 14 residues in the CDR3. Trimming pared 9 bases from V and 0 bases from J, leaving 12 bases between. The DNA for the CDR3 is TGTGCCAGTACGGGAACCTATAGCAATCAGCCCCAGCATTTT. Its protein product is CASTGTYSNQPQHF.

The gene calls are TRBV7-9 and TRBJ2-7; D unresolved. This CDR3 spans 11 amino acids. From germline, CDR1 is SEHNR and CDR2 FQNEAQ (reference sequence). Trimming removed 4 bases at V and 2 bases at J, with 3 bases between. The CDR3 sequence is CASSYTYEQYF. The CDR3 DNA reads TGTGCCAGCAGCTATACCTACGAGCAGTACTTC.